The source of this T cell receptor (beta chain) is a study of early T cells in non-severe SARS-CoV-2 infection. Study information: Unsorted whole blood bulk RNA was sequenced, with unpaired chains.

TCRdb reprocessed the 5' RACE reads via MiXCR and lists one record per CDR3 protein. The sample contains 65,000 to 80,000 distinct CDR3 sequences, approximately 11% of which appear only once. The CDR3 length is 17 residues. CDR1 and CDR2 (germline): MNHEY, SVGAGI. V lost 6 bases to trimming and J lost 3 bases, with 18 bases between them. General study findings and limits: Anti-spike CD8 responses were favored in VDJdb matching, and private and CD4 specificities were missed.

Concerning this clonotype itself: Its antigen is not identified.

The sequenced material came from whole blood. This chain connects TRBV6-5 to TRBJ1-6; D is possibly TRBD1 (6 bases). The TCR originated in an adult who was a healthcare worker with PCR-confirmed SARS-CoV-2 infection or an uninfected control (not recorded which). The DNA for the CDR3 is TGTGCCAGCAGAACAACAGGGTCAGGAGGCTATAATTCACCCCTCCACTTT. Protein product: CASRTTGSGGYNSPLHF.